Below, 25 T cell receptor beta chains from the same sample are listed, as sequenced in a study of OX40 agonist ivuxolimab in advanced cancers. TCRdb's copy holds only in-frame clones and misses some; the assay was immunoSEQ multiplex PCR. The data hold about 100,000 clones, with approximately 91% observed a single time. Material: CD4+ or CD8+ T cells sorted from blood, obtained in a trial of the OX40 agonist ivuxolimab. These receptor sequences come from an adult with an advanced solid tumor such as melanoma, head and neck, liver or kidney cancer.

The chain is built from TRBV6-1 and TRBJ2-3; D gene unclear. The germline gives CDR1 MNHNS, CDR2 SASEGT. V dropped 4 bases and J dropped 2 bases, with 1 base sitting between them. The length of the CDR3 is 11 residues. The DNA for the CDR3 is TGTGCCAGCAGTGTCACAGATACGCAGTATTTT. This gives the protein CASSVTDTQYF.

The V gene is TRBV5-4, the J gene TRBJ2-1; 7 bases agree with TRBD2. The CDR3 totals 16 residues. The V gene's germline CDR1 is SGHNT and CDR2 YYREEE (reference sequence). Trimming took 0 bases from V and 2 from J; bases not matched to a gene: 5. CDR3 in amino acids: CASSLVPSGTYNEQFF. Here the CDR3 DNA reads TGTGCCAGCAGCTTGGTGCCTAGCGGAACCTACAATGAGCAGTTCTTC.

V gene TRBV6-5 combines with J gene TRBJ2-7; 8 positions match TRBD2. CDR3 length equals 13 residues. CDR1 is MNHEY and CDR2 is SVGAGI in the germline V gene. V lost 5 bases, J lost 3 bases, and 3 bases stayed unmatched. CDR3 in DNA: TGTGCCAGCAGTCGGGGGGGGATCTACGAGCAGTACTTC. This codes for CASSRGGIYEQYF.

The rearrangement joins TRBV7-6 to TRBJ2-1; TRBD2 matches 7 bases. This CDR3 is 16 amino acids long. Looked up from germline, CDR1 is SGHVS and CDR2 is FNYEAQ. Germline trimming cut 5 bases from V and 5 bases from J; bases unmatched to any gene: 12. The CDR3 here is CASSRVPSGGNNEQFF. The CDR3, as DNA: TGTGCCAGCAGCCGAGTGCCTAGCGGAGGAAACAATGAGCAGTTCTTC.

The chain recombines TRBV6-5 with TRBJ2-3; D tentatively fits TRBD1 or TRBD2 (5 bases each). Trimming removed 0 bases at V and 15 bases at J, with 10 bases between. This CDR3 comprises 11 residues. Germline CDR1 reads MNHEY; CDR2 reads SVGAGI. CDR3 in amino acids: CASSYSNRDYF. Here the CDR3 DNA reads TGTGCCAGCAGTTACTCTAACCGGGACTATTTT.

The V call is TRBV11-2, the J call TRBJ1-2, with D possibly TRBD1 on 6 matching bases. The CDR3 consists of 16 residues. The germline CDR1 and CDR2 sequences are SGHAT and FQNNGV. The ends were cut back, 0 bases at V and 7 bases at J, with 18 bases in the middle. The CDR3: CASSLDGAGVVAGYTF. As DNA, the CDR3 is TGTGCCAGCAGCTTAGATGGGGCAGGGGTGGTGGCTGGCTACACCTTC.

V gene TRBV2 combines with J gene TRBJ2-7; 7 bases are a match to TRBD1. CDR1 and CDR2 from the germline V gene are SNHLY and FYNNEI. The CDR3 contains 13 residues. V was pared by 5 bases and J by 5 bases, with 6 bases of the junction left unmatched. CDR3 nucleotides: TGTGCCAGCAGTCCGACAGGGTATCACGAGCAGTACTTC. It translates to CASSPTGYHEQYF.

This chain links TRBV7-9 with TRBJ1-2, with 10 positions matching TRBD1. The CDR3 is 15 residues long. Unmatched junction bases numbered 4, after V lost 3 bases and J lost 3 bases. Per the germline V gene, CDR1 is SEHNR and CDR2 is FQNEAQ (reference sequence). The CDR3 sequence is CASSFGTGVDYGYTF. The CDR3, as DNA: TGTGCCAGCAGCTTCGGGACAGGGGTGGACTATGGCTACACCTTC.

The chain employs TRBV14 and TRBJ1-2; D possibly corresponds to TRBD1 (5 bases). The CDR3 totals 17 residues. Trimming removed 5 bases from V and 5 bases from J, with 24 bases in between. Germline CDR1 is SGHDN and CDR2 is FVKESK. CDR3 nucleotides: TGTGCCAGCAGCTCCGGGACTCTGAAGACGGGTGGATATGGCTACACCTTC. It translates to CASSSGTLKTGGYGYTF.

The V call is TRBV5-1, the J call TRBJ2-3, with no clear D. Germline CDR1 is SGHRS and CDR2 is YFSETQ. The CDR3 sequence is 11 residues long. Deletions cut 5 bases from V and 2 bases from J, with 3 bases between. As DNA, the CDR3 is TGCGCCAGCAGGGACACAGATACGCAGTATTTT. This gives the protein CASRDTDTQYF. The whole variable domain, remainder taken from reference TRBV5-1 and TRBJ2-3, is KAGVTQTPRYLIKTRGQQVTLSCSPISGHRSVSWYQQTPGQGLQFLFEYFSETQRNKGNFPGRFSGRQFSNSRSEMNVSTLELGDSALYLCASRDTDTQYFGPGTRLTVL.

The V call is TRBV7-9, the J call TRBJ2-5, with D possibly matching TRBD2 (5 bases). This CDR3 region has 14 residues. Trimming removed 3 bases from V and 7 bases from J, with 15 bases in between. Germline lookup yields CDR1 SEHNR and CDR2 FQNEAQ (reference sequence). The CDR3: CASSLVGGPGTQYF. CDR3 sequence (DNA): TGTGCCAGCAGCTTGGTCGGCGGGCCCGGGACCCAGTACTTC.

The sample holds one count of this clone. The chain has TRBV4-2 and TRBJ2-7; maybe TRBD1 (6 bases). V was clipped by 0 bases and J by 3 bases, with 6 bases between them. This CDR3 is 13 amino acids long. Germline lookup yields CDR1 LGHNA and CDR2 YNFKEQ. The CDR3 spells CASSQEGGYEQYF. As DNA, the CDR3 is TGTGCCAGCAGCCAAGAAGGGGGCTACGAGCAGTACTTC.

V gene TRBV19 combines with J gene TRBJ1-3, with D unresolved. Germline V gene lookup returns CDR1 LNHDA and CDR2 SQIVND (reference sequence). This CDR3 has 17 residues. The V end lost 2 bases, the J end lost 2 bases, and 16 bases lay between the germline ends. Written as DNA, the CDR3 is TGTGCCAGTAGTATAAGGCGTCTCACGGCGGCTGGAAACACCATATATTTT. It codes for CASSIRRLTAAGNTIYF.

This chain connects TRBV5-4 to TRBJ2-3; 7 bases match TRBD1. The V and J ends lost 3 bases and 4 bases, in that order; junction bases with no gene match: 2. The CDR3 loop spans 13 amino acids. Germline CDR1 and CDR2: SGHNT and YYREEE (reference sequence). CDR3 in DNA: TGTGCCAGCAGCTCCCAGGGGGCAGATACGCAGTATTTT. Translation: CASSSQGADTQYF.

The chain couples TRBV19 to TRBJ2-7; D is ambiguous. The germline CDR1 and CDR2 sequences are LNHDA and SQIVND (reference sequence). This CDR3 contains 14 residues. Trimming shortened V by 5 bases and J by 0 bases, and 11 bases separated the two germline ends. CDR3 DNA sequence: TGTGCCAGTAGTCTGCAGGCCTTCTCCTACGAGCAGTACTTC. As protein: CASSLQAFSYEQYF. Complete variable domain (other parts from reference TRBV19 and TRBJ2-7): DGGITQSPKYLFRKEGQNVTLSCEQNLNHDAMYWYRQDPGQGLRLIYYSQIVNDFQKGDIAEGYSVSREKKESFPLTVTSAQKNPTAFYLCASSLQAFSYEQYFGPGTRLTVT.

This chain uses TRBV10-3 with TRBJ2-1, with D maybe TRBD1 (6 bases). The CDR3 contains 18 residues. The ends were cut back, 2 bases at V and 0 bases at J, with 17 bases in the middle. From germline, CDR1 is ENHRY and CDR2 SYGVKD. CDR3 sequence (DNA): TGTGCCATCAGTGAGGTACTCAGGGGTCCAGTCTCCTACAATGAGCAGTTCTTC. The encoded protein is CAISEVLRGPVSYNEQFF.

V usage is TRBV6-1 and J usage is TRBJ1-1; 11 nucleotides line up with TRBD1. There are 12 residues in the CDR3. The junction had 5 bases not matched to a gene; V was cut back by 10 bases and J by 7 bases. Per the germline V gene, CDR1 is MNHNS and CDR2 is SASEGT. For the CDR3, the DNA is TGTGCCACCGGACAGGGGGCTAGTGAAGCTTTCTTT. It translates to CATGQGASEAFF.

Here the CDR3 reads CASSPGLAIVTGELFF. Here the CDR3 DNA reads TGTGCCAGCAGCCCGGGACTAGCGATTGTCACCGGGGAGCTGTTTTTT. This sequence joins TRBV7-9 and TRBJ2-2; TRBD2 matches 10 bases. This CDR3 is 16 amino acids long. Germline CDR1 SEHNR, CDR2 FQNEAQ (reference sequence). The trim removed 5 bases at V and 4 bases at J, leaving 7 bases unmatched.

The rearrangement joins TRBV6-1 to TRBJ1-6; the D is unclear. This CDR3 has 15 residues. Germline loops: CDR1 MNHNS, CDR2 SASEGT. Trimming pared 1 base from V and 2 bases from J, leaving 6 bases between. The chain's CDR3 is CASSEGAPYNSPLHF. CDR3 in DNA: TGTGCCAGCAGTGAAGGGGCGCCCTATAATTCACCCCTCCACTTT.

J is TRBJ1-2 and V is TRBV28, with 9 bases matching TRBD1. V lost 5 bases and J lost 8; bases outside the gene matches: 12. The CDR3 runs to 15 residues. The germline CDR1 and CDR2 sequences are MDHEN and SYDVKM. CDR3 region: CASSPQTGTGKGYTF. The CDR3 DNA reads as TGTGCCAGCAGTCCCCAAACCGGGACAGGGAAAGGCTACACCTTC.

This rearrangement joins TRBV27 to TRBJ1-5, with D maybe TRBD1 (5 bases). CDR3 size: 14 residues. Trimming cost V 4 bases and J 6 bases, with 13 bases left between them. Germline V gene data show CDR1 as MNHEY and CDR2 as SMNVEV (reference sequence). CDR3: CASSSWGGGQPQHF. The CDR3 DNA sequence: TGTGCCAGCAGTTCATGGGGCGGAGGTCAGCCCCAGCATTTT.

The rearrangement uses TRBV7-2 and TRBJ2-7; 10 bases match TRBD1. The ends lost 0 bases at V and 3 bases at J; junction bases unmatched: 5. CDR1 and CDR2 from the germline V gene are SGHTA and FQGNSA. The CDR3 is 16 amino acids. The DNA of the CDR3 is TGTGCCAGCAGCTTAGCGGGACAGGGGAGTATCTACGAGCAGTACTTC. It specifies CASSLAGQGSIYEQYF.

This sequence joins TRBV5-1 and TRBJ2-1; TRBD2 matches at 14 bases. Germline V gene data show CDR1 as SGHRS and CDR2 as YFSETQ. V gave up 4 bases and J gave up 5 bases; unmatched junction bases: 8. CDR3 size: 17 residues. The CDR3 DNA is TGCGCCAGCAGCAGCGGGACTAGCGGGAGAATGCACAATGAGCAGTTCTTC. Amino acid sequence: CASSSGTSGRMHNEQFF.

The J gene is TRBJ1-1, the V gene TRBV7-3; 11 nucleotides line up with TRBD1. CDR1 and CDR2 (germline): SGHTA, FQGTGA. V lost 4 bases to trimming and J lost 8 bases; unmatched junction nucleotides: 3. The CDR3 spans 13 residues. The DNA for the CDR3 is TGTGCCAGCAGCTCAAGGACAGGGGGCGAAGCTTTCTTT. Protein sequence: CASSSRTGGEAFF.

The V call is TRBV15, the J call TRBJ2-3; D gene ambiguous. The V end lost 0 bases, the J end lost 2 bases, and 15 bases lay between the germline ends. CDR1 is LNHNV, CDR2 YYDKDF, per germline (reference sequence). The CDR3 contains 17 residues. DNA of the CDR3: TGTGCCACCAGCAGAGATAGGTTTAACGGGCCCACAGATACGCAGTATTTT. Translated, it gives CATSRDRFNGPTDTQYF.